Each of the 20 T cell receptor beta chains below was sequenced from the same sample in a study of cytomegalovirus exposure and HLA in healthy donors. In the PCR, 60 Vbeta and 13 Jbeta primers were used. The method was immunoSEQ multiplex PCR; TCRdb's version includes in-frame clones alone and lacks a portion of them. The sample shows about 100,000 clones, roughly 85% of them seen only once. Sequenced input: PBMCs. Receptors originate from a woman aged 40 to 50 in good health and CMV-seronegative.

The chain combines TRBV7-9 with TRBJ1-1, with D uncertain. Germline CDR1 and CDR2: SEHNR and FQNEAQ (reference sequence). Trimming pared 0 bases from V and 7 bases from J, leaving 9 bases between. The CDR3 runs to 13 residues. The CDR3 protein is CASSLAYSLEAFF. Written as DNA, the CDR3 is TGTGCCAGCAGCTTAGCGTACAGTCTTGAAGCTTTCTTT. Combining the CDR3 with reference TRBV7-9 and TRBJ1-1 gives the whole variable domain DTGVSQNPRHKITKRGQNVTFRCDPISEHNRLYWYRQTLGQGPEFLTYFQNEAQLEKSRLLSDRFSAERPKGSFSTLEIQRTEQGDSAMYLCASSLAYSLEAFFGQGTRLTVV.

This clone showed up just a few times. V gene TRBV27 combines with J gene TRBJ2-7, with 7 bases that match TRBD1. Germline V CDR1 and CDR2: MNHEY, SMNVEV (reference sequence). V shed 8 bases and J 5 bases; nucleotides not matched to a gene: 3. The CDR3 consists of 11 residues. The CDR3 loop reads CASSDRDEQYF. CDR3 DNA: TGTGCCAGCTCTGACAGGGACGAGCAGTACTTC.

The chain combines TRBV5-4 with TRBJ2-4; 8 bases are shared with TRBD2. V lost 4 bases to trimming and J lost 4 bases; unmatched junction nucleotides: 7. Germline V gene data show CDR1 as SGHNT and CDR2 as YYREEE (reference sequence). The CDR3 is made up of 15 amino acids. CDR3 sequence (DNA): TGTGCCAGCAGCCGAGAGCGGGAGACTAAAAACATTCAGTACTTC. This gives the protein CASSRERETKNIQYF.

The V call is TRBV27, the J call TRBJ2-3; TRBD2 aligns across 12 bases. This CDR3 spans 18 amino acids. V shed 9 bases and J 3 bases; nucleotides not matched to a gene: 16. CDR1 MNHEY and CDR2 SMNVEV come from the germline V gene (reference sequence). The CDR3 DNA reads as TGTGCCAGTACAAAAGGGACTAGCGGGTTCGGGGGGACAGATACGCAGTATTTT. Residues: CASTKGTSGFGGTDTQYF.

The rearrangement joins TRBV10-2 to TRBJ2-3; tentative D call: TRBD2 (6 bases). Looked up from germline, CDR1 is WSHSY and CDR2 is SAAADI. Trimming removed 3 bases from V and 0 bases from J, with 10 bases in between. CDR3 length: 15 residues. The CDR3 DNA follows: TGCGCCAGCAGTGATTGGGGGACTAGCACAGATACGCAGTATTTT. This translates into CASSDWGTSTDTQYF.

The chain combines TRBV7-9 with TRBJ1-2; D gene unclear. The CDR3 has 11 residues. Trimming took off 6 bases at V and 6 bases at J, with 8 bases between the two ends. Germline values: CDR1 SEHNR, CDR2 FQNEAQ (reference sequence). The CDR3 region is CASSPVDGYTF. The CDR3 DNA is TGTGCCAGCAGTCCAGTTGATGGCTACACCTTC.

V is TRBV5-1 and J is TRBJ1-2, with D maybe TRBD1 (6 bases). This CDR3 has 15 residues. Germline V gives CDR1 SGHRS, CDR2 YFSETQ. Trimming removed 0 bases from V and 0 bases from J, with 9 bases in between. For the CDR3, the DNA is TGCGCCAGCAGCTTGGAAGGGGGAGCTAACTATGGCTACACCTTC. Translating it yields CASSLEGGANYGYTF.

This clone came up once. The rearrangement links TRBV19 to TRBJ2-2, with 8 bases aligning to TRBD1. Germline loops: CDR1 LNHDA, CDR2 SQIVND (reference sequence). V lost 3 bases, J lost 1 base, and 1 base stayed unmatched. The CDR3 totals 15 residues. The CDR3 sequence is CASSIGTGNTGELFF. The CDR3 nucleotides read TGTGCCAGTAGTATCGGGACAGGGAACACCGGGGAGCTGTTTTTT.

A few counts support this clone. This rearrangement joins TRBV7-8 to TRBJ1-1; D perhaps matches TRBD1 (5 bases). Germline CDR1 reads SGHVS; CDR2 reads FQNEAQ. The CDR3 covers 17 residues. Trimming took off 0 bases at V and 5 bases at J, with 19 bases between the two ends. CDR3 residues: CASSLARNVPGRTEAFF. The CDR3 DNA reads TGTGCCAGCAGCTTAGCGCGTAATGTCCCAGGGAGGACTGAAGCTTTCTTT.

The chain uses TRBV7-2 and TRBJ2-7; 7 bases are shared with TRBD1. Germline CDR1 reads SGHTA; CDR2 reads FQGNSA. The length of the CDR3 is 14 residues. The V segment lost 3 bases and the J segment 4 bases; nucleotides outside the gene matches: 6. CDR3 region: CASSLRQGRYEQYF. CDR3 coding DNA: TGTGCCAGCAGCTTGAGACAGGGCCGGTACGAGCAGTACTTC.

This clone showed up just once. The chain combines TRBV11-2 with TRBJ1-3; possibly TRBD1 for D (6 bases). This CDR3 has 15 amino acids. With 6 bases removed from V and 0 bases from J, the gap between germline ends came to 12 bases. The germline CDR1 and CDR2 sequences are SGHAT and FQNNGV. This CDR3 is CASSFGQSSGNTIYF. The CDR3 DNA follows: TGTGCCAGCAGTTTCGGACAGAGCTCTGGAAACACCATATATTTT. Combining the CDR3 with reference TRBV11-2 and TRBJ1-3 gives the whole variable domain EAGVAQSPRYKIIEKRQSVAFWCNPISGHATLYWYQQILGQGPKLLIQFQNNGVVDDSQLPKDRFSAERLKGVDSTLKIQPAKLEDSAVYLCASSFGQSSGNTIYFGEGSWLTVV.

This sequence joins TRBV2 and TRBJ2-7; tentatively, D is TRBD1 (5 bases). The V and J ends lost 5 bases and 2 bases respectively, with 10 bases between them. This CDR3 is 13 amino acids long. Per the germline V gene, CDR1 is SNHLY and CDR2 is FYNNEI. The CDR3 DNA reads TGTGCCAGCAGTCTCGGACAAACCTACGAGCAGTACTTC. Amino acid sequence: CASSLGQTYEQYF.

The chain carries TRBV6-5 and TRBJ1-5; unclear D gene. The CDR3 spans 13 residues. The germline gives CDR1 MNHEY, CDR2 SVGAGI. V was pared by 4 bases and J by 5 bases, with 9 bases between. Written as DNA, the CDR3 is TGTGCCAGCAGTTCCCTGAGAGATCAGCCCCAGCATTTT. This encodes CASSSLRDQPQHF.

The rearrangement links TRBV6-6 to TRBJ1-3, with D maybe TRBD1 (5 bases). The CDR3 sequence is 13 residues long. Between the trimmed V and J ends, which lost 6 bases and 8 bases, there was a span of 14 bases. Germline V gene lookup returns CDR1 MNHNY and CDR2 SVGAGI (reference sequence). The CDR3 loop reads CASSQQGTDTIYF. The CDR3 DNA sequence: TGTGCCAGCAGCCAGCAGGGTACAGACACCATATATTTT.

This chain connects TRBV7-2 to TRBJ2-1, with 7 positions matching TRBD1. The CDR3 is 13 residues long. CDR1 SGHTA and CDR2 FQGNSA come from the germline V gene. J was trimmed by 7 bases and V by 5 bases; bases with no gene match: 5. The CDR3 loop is CASSLTQGNEQFF. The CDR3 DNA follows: TGTGCCAGCAGCCTCACACAGGGGAATGAGCAGTTCTTC.

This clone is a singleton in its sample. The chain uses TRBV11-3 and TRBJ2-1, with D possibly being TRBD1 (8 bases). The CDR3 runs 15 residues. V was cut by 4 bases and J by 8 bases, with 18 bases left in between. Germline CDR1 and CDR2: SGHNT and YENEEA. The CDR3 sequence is CASSSGGGSGDEQFF. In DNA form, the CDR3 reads TGTGCCAGCAGCTCAGGGGGCGGGAGCGGCGATGAGCAGTTCTTC.

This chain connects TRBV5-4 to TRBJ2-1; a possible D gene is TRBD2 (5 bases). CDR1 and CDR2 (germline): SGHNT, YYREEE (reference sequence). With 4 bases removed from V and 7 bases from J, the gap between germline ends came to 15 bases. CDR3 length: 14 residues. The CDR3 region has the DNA TGTGCCAGCAGCCGCGATCTAGCAAAAAATGAGCAGTTCTTC. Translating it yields CASSRDLAKNEQFF.

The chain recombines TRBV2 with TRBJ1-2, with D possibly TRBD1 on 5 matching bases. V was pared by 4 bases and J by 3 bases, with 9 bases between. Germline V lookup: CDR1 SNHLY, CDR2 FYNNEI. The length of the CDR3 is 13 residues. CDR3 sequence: CASSGGEDYGYTF. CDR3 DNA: TGTGCCAGCAGTGGGGGGGAGGACTATGGCTACACCTTC.

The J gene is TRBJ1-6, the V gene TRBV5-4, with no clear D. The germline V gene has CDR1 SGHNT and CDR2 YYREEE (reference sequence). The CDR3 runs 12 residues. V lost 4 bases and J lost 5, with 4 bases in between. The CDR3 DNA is TGTGCCAGCAGCCCCAATAATTCACCCCTCCACTTT. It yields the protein CASSPNNSPLHF.

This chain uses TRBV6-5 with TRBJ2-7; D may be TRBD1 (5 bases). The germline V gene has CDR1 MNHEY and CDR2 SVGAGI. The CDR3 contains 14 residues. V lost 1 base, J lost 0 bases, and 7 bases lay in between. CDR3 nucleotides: TGTGCCAGCAGTTACTTAAGGGGCTCCTACGAGCAGTACTTC. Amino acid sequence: CASSYLRGSYEQYF.